This is a list of T cell receptor beta chains from one sample in a study of STAT5B mutations in CD4+ large granular lymphocyte leukemia. Sequencing was performed with immunoSEQ multiplex PCR; in TCRdb, only in-frame clones are kept and a portion is missing. Of about 30,000 clones in the sample, around 66% were seen once. The sample taken for sequencing was CD4+ T cells from blood buffy coats. Receptors were obtained from a human donor in good health. CDR3s include the opening cysteine and the closing phenylalanine or tryptophan. Each record gives: D gene, V gene, J gene, clone size, CDR3 DNA, CDR3 protein. D genes are given only for firm matches. Part of the rows lack a size; the others show once, few, many or a class for expanded clones.

>NA|TRBV11-2|TRBJ2-7|NA
TGTGCCAGCAGCTTAGTGAGGGGTCCGGAGGAGCAGTACTTC
CASSLVRGPEEQYF
>NA|TRBV6-1|TRBJ1-3|NA
TGTGCCAGCAACCGGGCAGGGGCTGGAAACACCATATATTTT
CASNRAGAGNTIYF
>TRBD1|TRBV9|TRBJ1-2|NA
TGTGCCAGCAGCCCGCAGGGGGCCAGTGGCTACACCTTC
CASSPQGASGYTF
>TRBD1|TRBV30|TRBJ1-6|NA
TGTGCCTGGAGTTTGGGGGGAAAGGGACAGGGGAATTCACCCCTCCACTTT
CAWSLGGKGQGNSPLHF
>NA|TRBV19|TRBJ1-2|NA
TGTGCCAGTAGTAAAGAAGGCTATGGCTACACCTTC
CASSKEGYGYTF
>NA|TRBV6-1|TRBJ1-5|NA
TGTGCCAGCAATATGGATACGGGGGTTAATCAGCCCCAGCATTTT
CASNMDTGVNQPQHF
>NA|TRBV12-5|TRBJ1-1|NA
TGTGCTAGTGGTCGCGACCGTTCCACTGAAGCTTTCTTT
CASGRDRSTEAFF
>NA|TRBV5-4|TRBJ2-1|NA
TGTGCCAGCAGCTTGAAACTAGGAGGTAACAATGAGCAGTTCTTC
CASSLKLGGNNEQFF
>NA|TRBV7-6|TRBJ2-5|NA
TGTGCCAGCAGCTCCCCTCTCCGGGACCCCCAAGAGACCCAGTACTTC
CASSSPLRDPQETQYF
>NA|TRBV9|TRBJ2-3|NA
TGTGCCAGCAAAGGCGGCGGAACAAGCACAGATACGCAGTATTTT
CASKGGGTSTDTQYF
>NA|TRBV5-1|TRBJ1-1|few
TGCGCCAGCAGCTTGGGCCTTGGGCTGGGGAACACTGAAGCTTTCTTT
CASSLGLGLGNTEAFF
>NA|TRBV15|TRBJ2-5|NA
TGTGCCACCAGCAGAGATCAGGGTTCAGAGACCCAGTACTTC
CATSRDQGSETQYF
>NA|TRBV11-3|TRBJ2-1|NA
TGTGCCAGCAGCTTAGGTTCGGGTAACTACAATGAGCAGTTCTTC
CASSLGSGNYNEQFF
>NA|TRBV18|TRBJ1-2|NA
TGTGCCAGCTCACCGGAGGGACAACGACCTAATTCTAACTATGGCTACACCTTC
CASSPEGQRPNSNYGYTF
>NA|TRBV5-1|TRBJ2-7|NA
TGCGCCAGCAGGCAACAGGGATCATCTGGCGAGCAGTACTTC
CASRQQGSSGEQYF
>NA|TRBV5-4|TRBJ1-1|few
TGTGCCAGCTCAGAGGAAGGGTGGGCTGAAGCTTTCTTT
CASSEEGWAEAFF
>TRBD1|TRBV9|TRBJ2-2|NA
TGTGCCAGCAGCACCGACAGGGGGACACAACACGGGGAGCTGTTTTTT
CASSTDRGTQHGELFF
>TRBD2|TRBV2|TRBJ2-5|NA
TGTGCCAGCAGTGATGGGACTAGCGGGGCGCGGCAAGAGACCCAGTACTTC
CASSDGTSGARQETQYF
>NA|TRBV7-2|TRBJ1-6|few
TGTGCCAGCAGCTTGTCCAGGTGGGGGTTAGGGGCGTTGTCACCCCTCCACTTT
CASSLSRWGLGALSPLHF
>NA|TRBV6-1|TRBJ2-7|NA
TGTGCCAGCAGTACGGGGTCGTACGAGCAGTACTTC
CASSTGSYEQYF